Listed here is a single T cell receptor (beta chain). Its cognate antigen has yet to be identified. Per-nucleotide qualities are absent, and no much larger clonotype sits a single base away. TCRbeta CDR3 regions were amplified from genomic DNA using the immunoSEQ Assay, a bias-controlled multiplex PCR. From the authors' description of their analysis: Within the assay, amplification of reference gene primers was used to estimate how many nucleated cells each sample contained. To quantify the absolute abundance of each unique TCRbeta CDR3 rearrangement, sequence reads were collapsed and filtered. Productive Simpson clonality was computed per sample as the square root of Simpson's diversity index over productive rearrangements. The immuneACCESS repertoire file appears here via TCRdb, limited to in-frame rearrangements. These files lack a portion of the clones; in checked studies, under half of the deficit traces to unresolved V genes, and the cause of the others is not known. The D gene and trimming were derived from the DNA, and the V and J assignments and clone size from that table. This sample comprises tens of thousands of clones, roughly 86% of them detected only once. The ten largest account for 1.2% of the sample.

The data stem from a study of blood T cell repertoires in COVID-19 (dated by TCRdb to about 2020). Context from the whole study: Samples from collaborators originated in the United States, Italy and Spain and spanned both the acute and convalescent phases of COVID-19. The material from the prospective study consisted of cDNA or gDNA derived from T cells, B-cell-depleted T cells, or PBMCs. Deeply sampled blood TCRbeta repertoires from subjects exposed to, actively infected with, or recovered from COVID-19 were included in the dataset. The repertoires were made available in a free public database intended to serve as a resource for research on the immune response to SARS-CoV-2. The samples were drawn from two sources: the first 160 participants of the ongoing ImmuneRACE study, and fewer than 1,500 subjects contributed by 6 global collaborators. The sample metadata nearly always contained a de-identified subject ID, COVID-19 status, age in years and sex. Where HLA class I and class II types were available, the types were taken from metadata supplied by the sample provider, not from assay-based typing. General conclusions and limits of the study: The quantity of clinical and demographic metadata differed by source and by participant and was supplied without curation.

The collaborating institutions used their own protocols to collect whole blood in K2EDTA tubes. Collaborator samples were shipped for TCRbeta analysis as frozen whole blood, isolated PBMCs, or DNA extracted from either sample type. The V end gives up 10 bases and the J end 0 bases, leaving 5 bases in the junction not matched to a gene. Reading the germline V gene gives CDR1 SNHLY and CDR2 FYNNEI. Its CDR3 holds 14 amino acids, cysteine through phenylalanine. Kept here is only the CDR3 DNA, which spans 42 bases and is read in frame from base 1. The sequenced sample was peripheral blood. This sequence was found in a woman aged 80 or over with acute or convalescent COVID-19. The sequence is built from TRBV2 and TRBJ1-2; 10 middle bases align to TRBD1. Here is the DNA: TGTGCCACGGGACAGGGGACTTCTAACTATGGCTACACCTTC. This sequence encodes CATGQGTSNYGYTF. The reference TRBV2 and TRBJ1-2 proteins fill in what lies around the CDR3, so the full variable domain reads EPEVTQTPSHQVTQMGQEVILRCVPISNHLYFYWYRQILGQKVEFLVSFYNNEISEKSEIFDDQFSVERPDGSNFTLKIRSTKLEDSAMYFCATGQGTSNYGYTFGSGTRLTVV.